The 27 T cell receptor beta chains given below trace back to one sample, sequenced in a study of T cell responses to AZD1222 COVID-19 vaccine. The protocol was immunoSEQ multiplex PCR, while the TCRdb copy is restricted to in-frame clones and leaves out a portion. The sample yields 99,000 or so clones, about 90% seen once. The specimen comprised peripheral blood, sampled on day 0 of AZD1222 vaccination. Receptor source: an adult in good health.

This chain uses TRBV6-2 or TRBV6-3 with TRBJ1-2, with 7 bases fitting TRBD1. The V segment lost 2 bases and the J segment 4 bases; nucleotides outside the gene matches: 7. The CDR3 length is 15 residues. CDR1 MNHEY and CDR2 SVGEGT come from the germline V gene. CDR3 region: CASSYEGAGSYGYTF. Written as DNA, the CDR3 is TGTGCCAGCAGTTACGAGGGGGCTGGAAGCTATGGCTACACCTTC.

The table lists this clone with a count of one. This rearrangement joins TRBV27 to TRBJ2-1, with a tentative D call TRBD2 (6 bases). Trimming took off 3 bases at V and 0 bases at J, with 21 bases between the two ends. This CDR3 is 19 amino acids long. Per germline, CDR1 MNHEY and CDR2 SMNVEV (reference sequence). The CDR3 loop is CASSFFISRRGSSYNEQFF. CDR3 DNA sequence: TGTGCCAGCAGTTTTTTTATATCCCGGCGGGGCAGCTCCTACAATGAGCAGTTCTTC.

In nucleotides, the CDR3 is TGCAGCGTTCACTCCGGGGTCCAAGAGACCCAGTACTTC. Encoded protein: CSVHSGVQETQYF. V and J are TRBV29-1 and TRBJ2-5, with D perhaps matching TRBD2 (5 bases). The CDR3 runs to 13 residues. The germline CDR1 and CDR2 sequences are SQVTM and ANQGSEA. Trimming pared 5 bases from V and 1 base from J, leaving 11 bases between.

This rearrangement joins TRBV2 to TRBJ2-3, with D unclear. This CDR3 comprises 16 residues. The V gene's germline CDR1 is SNHLY and CDR2 FYNNEI. V was trimmed by 9 bases and J by 0 bases, leaving 19 bases between them. CDR3 region: CASWSTQVISTDTQYF. As DNA, the CDR3 is TGTGCCAGTTGGTCCACCCAGGTGATTAGCACAGATACGCAGTATTTT.

This rearrangement joins TRBV15 to TRBJ1-4; no reliable D call. Germline V lookup: CDR1 LNHNV, CDR2 YYDKDF (reference sequence). V was pared by 4 bases and J by 8 bases, with 8 bases between. The CDR3 spans 12 residues. CDR3 DNA sequence: TGTGCCACCAGCAACCCGAGGGAAAAACTGTTTTTT. Translating gives CATSNPREKLFF.

This sequence joins TRBV6-2 or TRBV6-3 and TRBJ1-2; 7 nucleotides agree with TRBD1. The CDR3 is 15 residues long. J was trimmed by 6 bases and V by 4 bases; bases with no gene match: 11. Germline lookup yields CDR1 MNHEY and CDR2 SVGEGT. CDR3 sequence (DNA): TGTGCCAGCAGTTGGGGACAGTCAACTCGGCATGGCTACACCTTC. It yields the protein CASSWGQSTRHGYTF.

J is TRBJ1-2 and V is TRBV3-1 (or the pseudogene TRBV3-2), with D unresolved. V was trimmed by 0 bases and J by 8 bases, leaving 16 bases between them. CDR1 and CDR2 from the germline V gene are LGHDT and YNNKEL (reference sequence). This CDR3 comprises 15 residues. CDR3 coding DNA: TGTGCCAGCAGCCAAGAGCGGGTGGCGGCATCAGGCTACACCTTC. Amino acids: CASSQERVAASGYTF.

The V and J genes are TRBV19 and TRBJ2-5; 9 bases map to TRBD2. This CDR3 spans 14 amino acids. Germline assignment: CDR1 LNHDA and CDR2 SQIVND (reference sequence). V lost 5 bases, J lost 4 bases, and 5 bases stayed unmatched. The CDR3 spells CASSGSGSGETQYF. CDR3 coding DNA: TGTGCCAGTAGTGGTAGCGGGAGTGGAGAGACCCAGTACTTC.

This chain connects TRBV12-5 to TRBJ1-3, with TRBD1 matching 9 bases. The CDR3 spans 19 residues. V was pared by 0 bases and J by 0 bases, with 9 bases of the junction left unmatched. Germline V gives CDR1 LGHNT, CDR2 FRNRAP. In DNA, the CDR3 is TGTGCTAGTGGTTTGGTTATTTCGACAGGGGGGAGCTCTGGAAACACCATATATTTT. Protein product: CASGLVISTGGSSGNTIYF.

The chain has TRBV12-3 or TRBV12-4 and TRBJ2-1; tentatively, D is TRBD2 (6 bases). The CDR3 is 13 residues long. Trimming cost V 7 bases and J 4 bases, with 11 bases left between them. CDR3 coding DNA: TGTGCCAGCACCCTGGGGGGTTACAATGAGCAGTTCTTC. Translating gives CASTLGGYNEQFF.

The chain employs TRBV19 and TRBJ2-3; D is unclear. CDR1 LNHDA and CDR2 SQIVND come from the germline V gene (reference sequence). The CDR3 is 13 residues long. V lost 5 bases, J lost 10 bases, and 16 bases lay in between. The CDR3 is CASSPRESLAQYF. The CDR3 bases are TGTGCCAGTAGTCCCCGCGAGTCCCTGGCGCAGTATTTT.

The chain carries TRBV30 and TRBJ2-1, with D hard to call. Germline CDR1 reads GTSNPN; CDR2 reads SVGIG (reference sequence). The length of the CDR3 is 10 residues. The ends were cut back, 6 bases at V and 8 bases at J, with 8 bases in the middle. The CDR3 region has the DNA TGTGCCTGCGGTCGGGATGAGCAGTTCTTC. Protein: CACGRDEQFF.

The chain recombines TRBV9 with TRBJ2-7; possible D gene TRBD2, 7 bases. The V gene lost 0 bases and the J gene lost 3 bases, with 19 bases spanning the gap. The CDR3 loop spans 17 amino acids. The germline V gene has CDR1 SGDLS and CDR2 YYNGEE. This CDR3 is CASSVGPGGTYSYEQYF. For the CDR3, the DNA is TGTGCCAGCAGCGTAGGGCCCGGGGGGACATACAGCTACGAGCAGTACTTC.

This clone has just a few counts. The chain joins TRBV4-2 to TRBJ1-5; D is perhaps TRBD1 (5 bases). Germline V gives CDR1 LGHNA, CDR2 YNFKEQ. The CDR3 extends over 15 amino acids. Trimming took 2 bases from V and 2 from J, leaving 10 bases between them. CDR3 sequence: CASSQSLQGNQPQHF. Written as DNA, the CDR3 is TGTGCCAGCAGCCAATCGTTACAGGGCAATCAGCCCCAGCATTTT.

The V gene is TRBV12-5, the J gene TRBJ1-4; D gene uncertain. V lost 1 base to trimming and J lost 5 bases, with 2 bases between them. The CDR3 is made up of 12 amino acids. Germline V gene sequence: CDR1 LGHNT, CDR2 FRNRAP. The CDR3 sequence is CASGLGNEKLFF. In DNA, the CDR3 is TGTGCTAGTGGTTTGGGGAATGAAAAACTGTTTTTT. The whole variable domain, remainder taken from reference TRBV12-5 and TRBJ1-4, is DARVTQTPRHKVTEMGQEVTMRCQPILGHNTVFWYRQTMMQGLELLAYFRNRAPLDDSGMPKDRFSAEMPDATLATLKIQPSEPRDSAVYFCASGLGNEKLFFGSGTQLSVL.

The chain joins TRBV4-2 to TRBJ1-2; 9 bases agree with TRBD1. CDR3 size: 14 residues. Germline-derived CDR1 and CDR2 are LGHNA and YNFKEQ. Trimming at V came to 0 bases and at J to 6 bases, leaving 2 bases not matched to a gene. CDR3 protein: CASSQEQGAHGYTF. The CDR3, as DNA: TGTGCCAGCAGCCAAGAACAGGGGGCACATGGCTACACCTTC.

The chain joins TRBV7-9 to TRBJ1-2; no firm D call. CDR1 SEHNR and CDR2 FQNEAQ come from the germline V gene (reference sequence). The length of the CDR3 is 14 residues. Trimming took 1 base from V and 6 from J, leaving 12 bases between them. As DNA, the CDR3 is TGTGCCAGCAGCTTAGGGGATCCATTCCATGGCTACACCTTC. Translated: CASSLGDPFHGYTF.

The CDR3 spells CSVKGLGNTEAFF. The CDR3 DNA follows: TGCAGCGTTAAAGGACTGGGGAACACTGAAGCTTTCTTT. This chain joins TRBV29-1 and TRBJ1-1; D unclear. Trimming took off 5 bases at V and 1 base at J, with 11 bases between the two ends. In germline, CDR1 is SQVTM, CDR2 ANQGSEA. The CDR3 covers 13 residues.

The chain has TRBV15 and TRBJ2-2; D gene ambiguous. Per germline, CDR1 LNHNV and CDR2 YYDKDF (reference sequence). The germline V and J ends were trimmed by 0 bases and 6 bases, with 5 bases remaining between them. The CDR3 runs 13 residues. This chain's CDR3 is CATSRDLAGELFF. CDR3 sequence (DNA): TGTGCCACCAGCAGAGATTTGGCCGGGGAGCTGTTTTTT.

This clone was detected only a few times. The chain combines TRBV5-8 with TRBJ1-5, with TRBD1 identical over 8 bases. Germline V gene sequence: CDR1 SGHTS, CDR2 YDEGEE. V lost 3 bases to trimming and J lost 1 base; unmatched junction nucleotides: 6. CDR3 length: 16 residues. CDR3 residues: CASSSTTGASNQPQHF. The CDR3 DNA sequence: TGTGCCAGCAGCTCAACGACAGGGGCGAGCAATCAGCCCCAGCATTTT.

Comments on this clone: Relative to the germline gene, one junction end is altered; a read error may explain this. J is TRBJ2-2 and V is TRBV5-1, with D possibly matching TRBD2 (5 bases). The CDR3 extends over 16 amino acids. The germline CDR1 and CDR2 sequences are SGHRS and YFSETQ. The CDR3 DNA reads as TGTGCCAGCAGCTTGTCCGACGGGGCGAACACCGGGGAGCTGTTTTTT. This gives the protein CASSLSDGANTGELFF.

J is TRBJ2-5 and V is TRBV4-1; D may match TRBD1 or TRBD2 (5 bases each). The CDR3 is 17 amino acids. The germline V gene has CDR1 MGHRA and CDR2 YSYEKL. V shed 6 bases and J shed 2 bases, with 22 bases lying between them. This chain's CDR3 is CASSQLGQGRGQETQYF. CDR3 coding DNA: TGCGCCAGCAGTCAGCTCGGGCAGGGCAGAGGGCAAGAGACCCAGTACTTC.

The V call is TRBV4-3, the J call TRBJ1-4; D perhaps matches TRBD1 (6 bases). The CDR3 sequence is 17 residues long. Per germline, CDR1 LGHNA and CDR2 YSLEER. The V and J ends lost 3 bases and 6 bases respectively, with 20 bases between them. Written as DNA, the CDR3 is TGCGCCAGCAGCCAGGGATTCAGGACAGCGAAAGATGAAAAACTGTTTTTT. It yields the protein CASSQGFRTAKDEKLFF.

The J gene is TRBJ1-5, the V gene TRBV28; D is unclear. Trimming removed 5 bases at V and 5 bases at J, with 13 bases between. The CDR3 is 14 amino acids. Germline values: CDR1 MDHEN, CDR2 SYDVKM. CDR3 coding DNA: TGTGCCAGCAGTGCCATCGGAGCATATCAGCCCCAGCATTTT. Amino acid sequence: CASSAIGAYQPQHF.

With respect to this clone: A junction end diverges from the germline sequence, so it may reflect a read error. The CDR3 DNA sequence: TGTGCCAGCAGCTCACGGTTAGACGGGAACACTGAAGCTTTCTTT. Translation: CASSSRLDGNTEAFF. This chain uses TRBV5-1 with TRBJ1-1; no clear D. The CDR3 contains 15 residues. Germline V gene lookup returns CDR1 SGHRS and CDR2 YFSETQ.

The chain employs TRBV30 and TRBJ1-1; D unresolved. V lost 5 bases and J lost 4, with 8 bases in between. This CDR3 is built from 11 residues. CDR1 is GTSNPN, CDR2 SVGIG, per germline (reference sequence). The CDR3, as DNA: TGTGCCTGGGAGGCCGGCACTGAAGCTTTCTTT. Protein product: CAWEAGTEAFF. The full variable domain, its missing parts supplied by reference TRBV30 and TRBJ1-1, is SQTIHQWPATLVQPVGSPLSLECTVEGTSNPNLYWYRQAAGRGLQLLFYSVGIGQISSEVPQNLSASRPQDRQFILSSKKLLLSDSGFYLCAWEAGTEAFFGQGTRLTVV.

The chain couples TRBV12-3 or TRBV12-4 to TRBJ1-1; D gene unclear. CDR3 length: 12 amino acids. The germline V and J ends were trimmed by 2 bases and 5 bases, with 6 bases remaining between them. The CDR3 coding sequence is TGTGCCAGCAGTTTATTTGGGACTGAAGCTTTCTTT. This translates into CASSLFGTEAFF.